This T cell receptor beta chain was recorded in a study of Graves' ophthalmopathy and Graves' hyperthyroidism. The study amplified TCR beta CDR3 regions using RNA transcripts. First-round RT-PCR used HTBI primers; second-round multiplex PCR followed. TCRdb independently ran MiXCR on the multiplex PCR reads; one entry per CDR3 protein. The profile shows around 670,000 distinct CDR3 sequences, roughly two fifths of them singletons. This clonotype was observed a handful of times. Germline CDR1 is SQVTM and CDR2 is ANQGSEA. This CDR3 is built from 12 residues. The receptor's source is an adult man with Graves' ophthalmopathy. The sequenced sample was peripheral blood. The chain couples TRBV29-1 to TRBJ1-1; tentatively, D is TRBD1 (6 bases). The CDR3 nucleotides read TGCACCGTCCAGGGGATTGGCACTGAAGCTTTCTTT. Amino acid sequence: CTVQGIGTEAFF.